This TCR beta chain came from a study of blood T cell repertoires in COVID-19. Study context: The analysed material was cDNA or gDNA that came from T cells, B-cell-depleted T cells, or PBMCs.

Clones were sequenced by immunoSEQ multiplex PCR, and TCRdb holds only the in-frame ones, with some missing. In the table there are 150,000 to 200,000 clones, 80% to 85% of which are singletons. With 1 base removed from V and 5 bases from J, the gap between germline ends came to 8 bases. From germline, CDR1 is SNHLY and CDR2 FYNNEI. The CDR3 is 13 amino acids. This clonotype was sampled from a human donor with acute or convalescent COVID-19. The donor label of this sample is uncertain. Sequenced: peripheral blood. J is TRBJ2-5 and V is TRBV2, with D hard to call. For the CDR3, the DNA is TGTGCCAGCAGTGAAGGAATCCGGGAGACCCAGTACTTC. This translates into CASSEGIRETQYF.